This T cell receptor (beta chain) was identified during a study of blood T cell repertoires in COVID-19 (TCRdb year 2020). Context from the whole study: The collaborator samples originated in the United States, Italy and Spain and spanned the acute and convalescent phases of COVID-19. The prospective study material was composed of cDNA or gDNA derived from T cells, B-cell-depleted T cells, or PBMCs. The dataset comprised deeply sampled blood TCRbeta repertoires from subjects exposed to, actively infected with, or recovered from COVID-19. A freely available public database, intended as a resource for researchers studying the immune response to SARS-CoV-2, is where the repertoires were released. The samples were drawn from the first 160 participants of the ongoing ImmuneRACE study and from over 950 subjects provided by 6 global collaborators. The sample metadata nearly always contained a de-identified subject ID, COVID-19 status, age in years and sex. HLA class I and class II types, where available, came from metadata supplied by the sample provider rather than from assay-based typing.

Worth noting for this clone: This clone's antigen is unknown. Base-call qualities are not available, and no considerably larger clone is one nucleotide away.

Whole blood was collected in K2EDTA tubes by collaborating institutions according to the institutions' own protocols. For TCRbeta analysis, collaborator samples were shipped as frozen whole blood, as isolated PBMCs, or as DNA extracted from either sample type. TCRbeta CDR3 regions were amplified from genomic DNA using the immunoSEQ Assay, a bias-controlled multiplex PCR. The original pipeline was this. The number of nucleated cells in each sample was estimated from the amplification of reference gene primers within the assay. To quantify the absolute abundance of each unique TCRbeta CDR3 rearrangement, sequence reads were collapsed and filtered. For each sample, productive Simpson clonality was calculated by taking the square root of Simpson's diversity index across productive rearrangements. TCRdb stores this immuneACCESS table with in-frame sequences only. Part of the clones is absent; in the studies checked, under half of the shortfall reflects unresolved V genes, and no reason is known for the rest. For V, J and clone size, that table is used; D and trimming come from the DNA. This sample holds around 500,000 clones; roughly 88% were observed only once. The ten largest account for roughly 3.2% of the sample.

The germline V end is reduced by 3 bases and the J end by 0 bases; junction bases left unmatched: 14. The germline V gene encodes CDR1 SGDLS and CDR2 YYNGEE. The CDR3 starts with the cysteine, ends with the phenylalanine, and has 19 residues. The sequence is cut down to CDR3 DNA, 57 bases in frame from base 1. Study-level results and caveats: How much clinical and demographic metadata was included differed by source and by participant, and the metadata was provided uncurated.

Sample: peripheral blood. This receptor was obtained from a human donor in a cohort sampled during active COVID-19. The chain uses TRBV9 and TRBJ2-1; 8 central bases correspond to TRBD1. The CDR3 here reads CASSGQGFGAGRSYNEQFF. The sequenced DNA: TGTGCCAGCAGCGGACAGGGGTTCGGGGCGGGCCGCTCCTACAATGAGCAGTTCTTC. The full variable domain, completed from the reference TRBV9 and TRBJ2-1 proteins outside the CDR3, reads DSGVTQTPKHLITATGQRVTLRCSPRSGDLSVYWYQQSLDQGLQFLIQYYNGEERAKGNILERFSAQQFPDLHSELNLSSLELGDSALYFCASSGQGFGAGRSYNEQFFGPGTRLTVL.